This paragraph covers one T cell receptor beta chain sequence. Repertoires were generated with immunoSEQ multiplex PCR, while TCRdb's copy carries only in-frame clones and drops some. The table has 300,000 to 450,000 clones, more than 70% seen once; the top ten hold over 3.5%. Patients of the Seattle cohort, enrolled during active infection, were followed longitudinally. The data are from a study of blood T cell repertoires in COVID-19. Across the study: Acute and convalescent COVID-19 specimens originated in the United States, Italy and Spain. T cells, B-cell-depleted T cells, or PBMCs provided the cDNA or gDNA that served as material.

This CDR3 comprises 17 residues. V was trimmed by 5 bases and J by 0 bases, leaving 19 bases between them. Germline V gene sequence: CDR1 MNHNY, CDR2 SVGAGI (reference sequence). Material for sequencing was peripheral blood. The chain employs TRBV6-6 and TRBJ1-1; perhaps TRBD1 as D (5 bases). This TCR came from an older woman with COVID-19, enrolled during active disease. The CDR3 region is CASSPDRRQNMNTEAFF. Written as DNA, the CDR3 is TGTGCCAGCAGTCCCGACCGTAGACAGAACATGAACACTGAAGCTTTCTTT.